These 28 T cell receptor beta chains were all obtained from the same sample, sequenced in a study of Graves' ophthalmopathy and Graves' hyperthyroidism. RNA transcripts yielded amplified TCR beta CDR3 regions. After a first-round RT-PCR with HTBI primers, a second-round multiplex PCR was run. In TCRdb, the multiplex PCR reads were re-called with MiXCR into one record per CDR3 protein. This sample has roughly 700,000 distinct CDR3 sequences, with roughly 41% found just once. The sequenced sample consisted of peripheral blood. The origin of the receptors is an adult man with Graves' ophthalmopathy.

This clonotype has only a few counts. The rearrangement joins TRBV7-9 to TRBJ2-6; 11 bases match TRBD1. Trimming removed 5 bases from V and 0 bases from J; junction bases left unmatched: 9. This CDR3 spans 19 amino acids. Germline CDR1 reads SEHNR; CDR2 reads FQNEAQ (reference sequence). CDR3 protein: CASSVSGTGGASGANVLTF. CDR3 nucleotides: TGTGCCAGCAGCGTTTCCGGGACAGGGGGTGCCTCTGGGGCCAACGTCCTGACTTTC.

The CDR3 spells CASSPGPRPIPSTDTQYF. The CDR3 bases are TGTGCCAGCAGCCCCGGACCGCGCCCAATCCCTAGCACAGATACGCAGTATTTT. The V gene is TRBV9, the J gene TRBJ2-3; D is unclear. The CDR3 is 18 residues long. Looked up from germline, CDR1 is SGDLS and CDR2 is YYNGEE. The V gene lost 4 bases and the J gene lost 0 bases, with 21 bases spanning the gap.

This clonotype was seen a handful of times. The J gene is TRBJ1-2, the V gene TRBV6-6, with D perhaps TRBD1 (5 bases). CDR1 is MNHNY, CDR2 SVGAGI, per germline (reference sequence). The CDR3 spans 12 residues. Trimming shortened V by 7 bases and J by 4 bases, and 10 bases separated the two germline ends. The CDR3 DNA sequence: TGTGCCAGCACGAGGGGTGGCTATGGCTACACCTTC. It yields the protein CASTRGGYGYTF.

This clonotype was detected only a few times. The chain links TRBV5-4 to TRBJ2-7; no clear D. The CDR3 runs to 15 residues. The V end was cut by 4 bases, the J end by 0 bases, with 14 bases between. Germline V lookup: CDR1 SGHNT, CDR2 YYREEE (reference sequence). The CDR3 DNA reads TGTGCCAGCAGCCAAACACTTGGCAGCTCCTACGAGCAGTACTTC. Its translation is CASSQTLGSSYEQYF.

The CDR3: CASSHRALGNGYTF. The CDR3 DNA reads TGTGCCAGCAGCCACCGGGCCCTCGGGAATGGCTACACCTTC. The chain employs TRBV4-2 and TRBJ1-2; D is unresolved. Germline V gene sequence: CDR1 LGHNA, CDR2 YNFKEQ. This CDR3 spans 14 amino acids. V was pared by 3 bases and J by 6 bases, with 14 bases between.

This clonotype was counted between two and nine times. The V and J genes are TRBV6-4 and TRBJ1-2; 7 bases fit TRBD1. This CDR3 is 17 amino acids long. Germline CDR1 reads MRHNA; CDR2 reads SNTAGT. The V gene end was trimmed by 6 bases and the J gene end by 4 bases; junction bases not matched to a gene: 17. The CDR3, as DNA: TGTGCCAGCAGCCAAGGTGCCCTGGGACAGAGCAGCTATGGCTACACCTTC. This gives the protein CASSQGALGQSSYGYTF.

This clonotype appeared many times. The rearrangement joins TRBV11-2 to TRBJ2-5; possibly TRBD2 for D (5 bases). Looked up from germline, CDR1 is SGHAT and CDR2 is FQNNGV. Trimming left V 6 bases short and J 0 bases short, with 17 bases between. CDR3 length: 16 amino acids. The CDR3 DNA sequence: TGTGCCAGCAGTGGAGGAGGAGTGACGTACCAAGAGACCCAGTACTTC. This translates into CASSGGGVTYQETQYF.

This clonotype has ten or more counts. The chain combines TRBV10-3 with TRBJ2-5; TRBD1 matches 7 bases. The germline CDR1 and CDR2 sequences are ENHRY and SYGVKD. V trimming: 0 bases; J trimming: 5 bases; junction bases outside the gene matches: 6. This CDR3 has 15 amino acids. The DNA for the CDR3 is TGTGCCATCAGTGAGTCGAGACAGGGCTATGAGACCCAGTACTTC. It is translated as CAISESRQGYETQYF.

This clonotype was recorded a few times. The gene calls are TRBV9 and TRBJ1-2, with 10 bases aligning to TRBD1. This CDR3 is built from 15 residues. Germline loops: CDR1 SGDLS, CDR2 YYNGEE. The V gene end was trimmed by 3 bases and the J gene end by 7 bases; junction bases not matched to a gene: 9. The chain's CDR3 is CASSAHLTGGLGYTF. CDR3 in DNA: TGTGCCAGCAGCGCTCATCTGACAGGGGGCCTTGGCTACACCTTC. Supplemented by reference TRBV9 and TRBJ1-2, the full variable domain reads DSGVTQTPKHLITATGQRVTLRCSPRSGDLSVYWYQQSLDQGLQFLIQYYNGEERAKGNILERFSAQQFPDLHSELNLSSLELGDSALYFCASSAHLTGGLGYTFGSGTRLTVV.

This clonotype was seen a handful of times. The rearrangement uses TRBV25-1 and TRBJ1-6; tentative D call: TRBD1 (6 bases). Trimming shortened V by 6 bases and J by 6 bases, and 21 bases separated the two germline ends. Germline V gene lookup returns CDR1 MGHDK and CDR2 SYGVNS. This CDR3 has 17 amino acids. The CDR3 nucleotides read TGTGCCAGCAGCCAAGCTCAAGGAGGGGGTGGTAATTCACCCCTCCACTTT. The encoded protein is CASSQAQGGGGNSPLHF. Full variable domain (rest looked up from reference TRBV25-1 and TRBJ1-6): EADIYQTPRYLVIGTGKKITLECSQTMGHDKMYWYQQDPGMELHLIHYSYGVNSTEKGDLSSESTVSRIRTEHFPLTLESARPSHTSQYLCASSQAQGGGGNSPLHFGNGTRLTVT.

In this sample, this clonotype turned up a few times. The chain recombines TRBV7-9 with TRBJ1-3; 8 bases map to TRBD1. The CDR3 spans 16 residues. V shed 5 bases, J shed 0 bases, and the junction held 6 bases outside the gene matches. Germline lookup yields CDR1 SEHNR and CDR2 FQNEAQ (reference sequence). CDR3: CASSLTGAYSGNTIYF. Here the CDR3 DNA reads TGTGCCAGCAGCCTGACAGGGGCTTACTCTGGAAACACCATATATTTT.

This clonotype was counted between two and nine times. The chain employs TRBV20-1 and TRBJ1-6, with 7 bases aligning to TRBD1. The CDR3 contains 15 residues. Germline assignment: CDR1 DFQATT and CDR2 SNEGSKA (reference sequence). V shed 0 bases, J shed 7 bases, and the junction held 6 bases outside the gene matches. The CDR3 coding sequence is TGCAGTGCTAGAGAACAGGGGTCCTCAAATTCACCCCTCCACTTT. Translating gives CSAREQGSSNSPLHF.

The sample holds a few counts of this clonotype. The chain uses TRBV19 and TRBJ1-5, with unresolved D. Germline CDR1 reads LNHDA; CDR2 reads SQIVND (reference sequence). V lost 0 bases to trimming and J lost 4 bases, with 10 bases between them. The CDR3 has 15 residues. CDR3 residues: CASSIDPVYNQPQHF. Written as DNA, the CDR3 is TGTGCCAGTAGTATAGATCCAGTATATAATCAGCCCCAGCATTTT. Complete variable domain (other parts from reference TRBV19 and TRBJ1-5): DGGITQSPKYLFRKEGQNVTLSCEQNLNHDAMYWYRQDPGQGLRLIYYSQIVNDFQKGDIAEGYSVSREKKESFPLTVTSAQKNPTAFYLCASSIDPVYNQPQHFGDGTRLSIL.

This sequence joins TRBV7-3 and TRBJ2-7; 16 bases align to TRBD2. Trimming at V came to 5 bases and at J to 1 base, leaving 8 bases not matched to a gene. The germline V gene has CDR1 SGHTA and CDR2 FQGTGA. The CDR3 consists of 18 residues. In DNA form, the CDR3 reads TGTGCCAGCAGCATAAACCCGGGACTAGCGGGAGGGTCCTACGAGCAGTACTTC. This gives the protein CASSINPGLAGGSYEQYF.

The gene calls are TRBV7-9 and TRBJ1-2; D may be TRBD1 (5 bases). Per germline, CDR1 SEHNR and CDR2 FQNEAQ (reference sequence). This CDR3 has 15 residues. Deletions cut 6 bases from V and 2 bases from J, with 16 bases between. The CDR3: CASSFEGQGNYGYTF. The CDR3 DNA reads as TGTGCCAGCAGTTTCGAAGGGCAGGGAAACTATGGCTACACCTTC.

The chain combines TRBV7-9 with TRBJ2-2, with a weak D call TRBD2 (6 bases). Per germline, CDR1 SEHNR and CDR2 FQNEAQ (reference sequence). The CDR3 consists of 15 residues. Trimming left V 7 bases short and J 4 bases short, with 16 bases between. The CDR3: CASNPTGRGTGELFF. CDR3 DNA sequence: TGTGCCAGCAATCCGACGGGGCGGGGCACCGGGGAGCTGTTTTTT.

In the case of this clonotype: The junction shows a germline mismatch at one end, possibly a read error. The chain has TRBV2 and TRBJ1-1; TRBD1 agrees at 9 bases. Germline assignment: CDR1 SNHLY and CDR2 FYNNEI. This CDR3 has 16 amino acids. CDR3 coding DNA: TGTGCCAGCATGAGGCAAGGGACAGGGCTGAACACTGAAACTTTCTTT. This translates into CASMRQGTGLNTETFF. Together with reference TRBV2 and TRBJ1-1, the CDR3 gives the full variable domain: EPEVTQTPSHQVTQMGQEVILRCVPISNHLYFYWYRQILGQKVEFLVSFYNNEISEKSEIFDDQFSVERPDGSNFTLKIRSTKLEDSAMYFCASMRQGTGLNTETFFGQGTRLTVV.

This clonotype came up many times. V is TRBV7-2 and J is TRBJ2-7, with TRBD2 matching over 7 bases. The CDR3 extends over 15 amino acids. CDR1 and CDR2 from the germline V gene are SGHTA and FQGNSA. V was pared by 4 bases and J by 3 bases, with 9 bases of the junction left unmatched. The CDR3 here is CASSSGRPRYYEQYF. The CDR3 DNA sequence: TGTGCCAGCAGCTCCGGGAGGCCACGCTACTACGAGCAGTACTTC.

This clonotype was counted only a few times. V gene TRBV7-9 combines with J gene TRBJ1-6, with D unclear. V lost 2 bases and J 5 bases, leaving 10 bases between the germline ends. This CDR3 contains 15 residues. Germline assignment: CDR1 SEHNR and CDR2 FQNEAQ (reference sequence). The CDR3 sequence: CASSLLHSNNSPLHF. In DNA, the CDR3 is TGTGCCAGCAGCTTATTGCACAGTAATAATTCACCCCTCCACTTT.

A remark on this clonotype: This is likely a read error, given that the CDR3 carries no conserved phenylalanine or tryptophan at its end. Because the CDR3's place on the DNA is in doubt, the DNA is left out and the CDR3 is given as listed by TCRdb. This chain links TRBV19 with TRBJ1-1. Per germline, CDR1 LNHDA and CDR2 SQIVND (reference sequence). The CDR3 contains 9 residues when both ends are counted. The CDR3 sequence is CASRKPGFY.

Comment on this clonotype: No DNA is shown, since the ends of the CDR3 on it are uncertain; the CDR3 is the one TCRdb lists. The V call is TRBV12-3 or TRBV12-4, the J call TRBJ2-6; the DNA was not compared with TRBD1, the D call given in the table. The CDR3 contains 14 residues when both ends are counted. The CDR3 region is CASSFGAGANVLTF.

Details on this clonotype: With a much larger clone just one base away, this may be a read error. The chain carries TRBV7-9 and TRBJ2-5, with D perhaps matching TRBD2 (6 bases). CDR3 size: 13 residues. Germline V lookup: CDR1 SEHNR, CDR2 FQNEAQ (reference sequence). The CDR3 bases are TGTACCACCAGTCGCGGGAATCAAGAGACCCAGTACTTC. It yields the protein CTTSRGNQETQYF.

This clonotype has just a few counts. The rearrangement uses TRBV19 and TRBJ2-7; TRBD1 matches 10 bases. The length of the CDR3 is 15 residues. Germline V lookup: CDR1 LNHDA, CDR2 SQIVND (reference sequence). Unmatched junction bases numbered 6, after V lost 4 bases and J lost 3 bases. The CDR3 nucleotides are TGTGCCAGTAGTACTTCCGGGACAGGGGACTACGAGCAGTACTTC. It is translated as CASSTSGTGDYEQYF.

This clonotype was seen only a few times. V usage is TRBV5-1 and J usage is TRBJ2-5, with TRBD2 matching 9 bases. Germline lookup yields CDR1 SGHRS and CDR2 YFSETQ. V gave up 5 bases and J gave up 4 bases; unmatched junction bases: 6. This CDR3 spans 14 amino acids. The CDR3 spells CASRSGTSTETQYF. DNA of the CDR3: TGCGCCAGCAGGTCCGGGACTAGCACAGAGACCCAGTACTTC.

The V and J genes are TRBV11-1 and TRBJ2-6; 10 bases line up with TRBD1. The CDR3 contains 21 residues. Germline loops: CDR1 SGHAT, CDR2 FQDESV (reference sequence). V trimming: 1 base; J trimming: 0 bases; junction bases outside the gene matches: 12. CDR3 in DNA: TGTGCCAGCAGCTTAGAGTCGGGACAGGGGTATTCCCCCTCTGGGGCCAACGTCCTGACTTTC. Translation gives CASSLESGQGYSPSGANVLTF.

This chain joins TRBV4-1 and TRBJ2-5, with unresolved D. This CDR3 is 15 amino acids long. Trimming removed 1 base from V and 9 bases from J, with 18 bases in between. Per germline, CDR1 MGHRA and CDR2 YSYEKL. CDR3 nucleotides: TGCGCCAGCAGCCAAGGGGTTGTAGGGCCCAAGTCCCAGTACTTC. It encodes CASSQGVVGPKSQYF.

Points on this clonotype: The junction and the germline gene differ at one end; a read error may be behind it. The chain is built from TRBV25-1 and TRBJ2-7; D is unresolved. This CDR3 spans 12 amino acids. The germline gives CDR1 MGHDK, CDR2 SYGVNS. The CDR3 is CASSGARFERYF. In nucleotides, the CDR3 is TGTGCCAGCAGTGGTGCCAGGTTCGAGCGGTACTTC.

This clonotype was seen ten or more times. The chain uses TRBV2 and TRBJ1-6, with 7 bases lining up with TRBD1. The CDR3 has 14 residues. Losses at the gene ends were 3 bases for V and 9 bases for J; bases not matched to a gene: 5. Germline-derived CDR1 and CDR2 are SNHLY and FYNNEI. CDR3 loop: CASSEVGGVSPLHF. In DNA form, the CDR3 reads TGTGCCAGCAGTGAGGTAGGGGGCGTTTCACCCCTCCACTTT.